The sequence of this T cell receptor beta chain was determined in a study of blood T cell repertoires in COVID-19 (TCRdb year 2020). Study-wide context: Samples from collaborators originated in the United States, Italy and Spain and spanned both the acute and convalescent phases of COVID-19. The material from the prospective study consisted of cDNA or gDNA derived from T cells, B-cell-depleted T cells, or PBMCs. Deeply sampled blood TCRbeta repertoires from subjects exposed to, actively infected with, or recovered from COVID-19 were included in the dataset. A freely available public database, intended as a resource for researchers studying the immune response to SARS-CoV-2, is where the repertoires were released. Samples came from the ongoing ImmuneRACE study (first 160 participants) plus 1,254 subjects from 6 global collaborators. The sample metadata nearly always contained a de-identified subject ID, COVID-19 status, age in years and sex. HLA class I and class II types, where available, came from metadata supplied by the sample provider rather than from assay-based typing. The investigation overall reported the following: How much clinical and demographic metadata was included differed by source and by participant, and the metadata was provided uncurated.

V loses 3 bases of germline sequence and J loses 6 bases, and the interval between the two ends is 8 bases. There are 13 amino acids in the CDR3, from cysteine to phenylalanine inclusive. Here the CDR3 DNA is all that survives: 39 bases in frame from base 1. The germline V gene gives CDR1 as SNHLY and CDR2 as FYNNEI. Enrolling through a virtual design, the prospective study's participants ranged in age from roughly 18 to 90 years and lived across around 25 United States geographic areas. In the prospective study, cohorts were assigned on the basis of participant-reported clinical history obtained from a screening survey and a study questionnaire. Recovered participants in ImmuneRACE Cohort 3 were defined by two consecutive negative NP/OP PCR tests, clearance by a healthcare professional, or resolution of symptoms. In the prospective study, whole blood, serum and a nasopharyngeal or oropharyngeal swab were collected from each participant by mobile phlebotomists. Prospective study participants could optionally give additional blood draws and questionnaires over an approximately two-month period. Blood samples from the prospective study were shipped frozen or at room temperature prior to DNA extraction.

Comment on this clone: Its antigen has not been determined. It has no much larger one-base neighbor in the sample; base qualities were not kept.

The immunoSEQ Assay, a bias-controlled multiplex PCR, was used to amplify TCRbeta CDR3 regions from genomic DNA. In the source study's methods: Within the assay, amplification of reference gene primers was used to estimate how many nucleated cells each sample contained. Sequence reads were collapsed and filtered to measure the absolute abundance of every unique TCRbeta CDR3 rearrangement. For each sample, productive Simpson clonality was calculated as the square root of Simpson's diversity index across productive rearrangements. TCRdb retrieved this table from immuneACCESS and kept in-frame rearrangements only. Not all clones are present; in checked studies, unresolved V genes account for under half, and no reason is known for the remainder. V, J and clone size reflect that table, while D and trimming were determined from the DNA. The sample includes 200,000 to 300,000 clones, with approximately 86% observed a single time. Of the sample, under 3% is held by the ten largest clones.

In this chain, TRBV2 is recombined with TRBJ2-2; the D gene identity is not certain. The sample consisted of PBMCs or T cells enriched from blood (not recorded which). The receptor comes from a young woman who had recovered from COVID-19. The CDR3 loop reads CASSDHPPGELFF. The DNA sequence is given as TGTGCCAGCAGTGACCATCCCCCCGGGGAGCTGTTTTTT.